Listed below are T cell receptor beta chains from one sample, sequenced in a study of OX40 agonist ivuxolimab in advanced cancers. Produced via immunoSEQ multiplex PCR; TCRdb's table is partial and in-frame only. The sample has 50,000 or so clones, 80% to 95% seen once. Source: CD4+ or CD8+ T cells sorted from blood, taken in a trial of the OX40 agonist ivuxolimab. Receptor source: an adult with an advanced solid tumor such as melanoma, head and neck, liver or kidney cancer. Each CDR3 is given with its conserved first and last residue.

TRBJ1-1 TRBV6-6 CASSSSGGAGNTEAFF
TRBJ2-1 TRBV10-3 CAISDGRGNEQFF
TRBJ1-1 TRBV5-1 CASSLAQGLNTEAFF
TRBJ2-1 TRBV19 CASSIVGASYNEQFF
TRBJ2-7 TRBV11-2 CASSLGTGGGYEQYF
TRBJ2-2 TRBV9 CASSAAFANTGELFF
TRBJ2-7 TRBV28 CASSSPKGELPYEQYF
TRBJ2-7 TRBV18 CASSSGQGYEQYF
TRBJ2-1 TRBV7-9 CASSLAGLAGRIEQFF
TRBJ2-2 TRBV2 CASRSAGELFF
TRBJ1-6 TRBV5-8 CASSLEGYSPLHF
TRBJ1-1 TRBV4-2 CASSLFDTEAFF
TRBJ2-7 TRBV5-1 CASRELYEQYF
TRBJ1-1 TRBV9 CASSGRQGVYTEAFF
TRBJ1-1 TRBV28 CAGSRGQENTEAFF
TRBJ1-4 TRBV4-2 CASSQDYEAWGLFF
TRBJ2-4 TRBV15 CATSRVGLADHKNIQYF
TRBJ2-3 TRBV6-6 CASSYRLAPHTDTQYF
TRBJ2-3 TRBV18 CASSPGGGSDTQYF
TRBJ2-7 TRBV6-6 CASSPRGWGEQYF
TRBJ1-1 TRBV6-1 CASLIRGRNTEAFF
TRBJ1-1 TRBV19 CASSIFWAAEAFF
TRBJ2-1 TRBV5-6 CASSPDRGRYNEQFF
TRBJ2-7 TRBV2 CASWDGTYEQYF
TRBJ1-1 TRBV6-5 CASSYSDRGTEAFF
TRBJ2-4 TRBV10-2 CASSESWAAKNIQYF
TRBJ1-1 TRBV5-1 CASSYTGTGTGATEAFF
TRBJ2-7 TRBV7-9 CASTLTGGDYEQYF